This T cell receptor beta chain is drawn from a study of blood T cell repertoires in COVID-19. The assay was immunoSEQ multiplex PCR, and TCRdb's table has in-frame clones only and misses some. Of a few hundred thousand clones listed, over 75% are singletons. The CDR3 runs to 20 residues. CDR1 and CDR2 (germline): MGHRA, YSYEKL. V shed 0 bases, J shed 4 bases, and the junction held 12 bases outside the gene matches. Sequencing used PBMCs or T cells enriched from blood (not recorded which). The rearrangement uses TRBV4-1 and TRBJ2-3; 14 bases line up with TRBD2. This receptor was obtained from a man in his forties or fifties who had recovered from COVID-19. The CDR3 DNA follows: TGCGCCAGCAGCCAAGAGTATTTGGGGACTAGCGGGAGTGTCCCAGATACGCAGTATTTT. This codes for CASSQEYLGTSGSVPDTQYF.